Each of the 18 T cell receptor beta chains below was sequenced from the same sample in a study of Graves' ophthalmopathy and Graves' hyperthyroidism (dated by TCRdb to the late 2010s). TCRdb lists the instrument as Illumina HiSeq 2000. TCR beta CDR3 regions were amplified from RNA transcripts for repertoire sequencing. A first-round RT-PCR used HTBI primers with the Qiagen OneStep RT-PCR kit, followed by a second-round multiplex PCR, size selection and purification. TCRdb itself trimmed the public reads at Q25 with fastp, ran MiXCR and retained productive beta chains. Every entry covers one CDR3 protein and lists the most common genes and DNA from its rows. Present in this sample are about 410,000 distinct CDR3 sequences, about a sixth of which were seen just once. Around 1.6% of the sample comes from the top ten. Material for sequencing was peripheral blood. These receptors all come from a woman in her late teens or twenties with Graves' ophthalmopathy. Donor details come from another sample of the same person, matched by shared clones.

Turning to this clonotype: A much bigger clone sits one base away, suggesting this may be a read error. CDR3 in DNA: TGCGCCATCCAGGGGGCTACTGGAAACACCATATATTTT. It translates to CAIQGATGNTIYF. The chain carries TRBV10-2 and TRBJ1-3, with 8 bases aligning to TRBD1. The trim removed 10 bases at V and 2 bases at J, leaving 4 bases unmatched. This CDR3 is 13 amino acids long. Germline V gene data show CDR1 as WSHSY and CDR2 as SAAADI.

Concerning this clonotype itself: Just one base apart from a much larger clone, this may be a read error. The rearrangement uses TRBV3-1 and TRBJ2-7; 10 bases are shared with TRBD1. CDR1 is LGHDT, CDR2 YNNKEL, per germline (reference sequence). The CDR3 length is 12 residues. CDR3: CASSKDRGASNF. CDR3 in DNA: TGTGCCAGCAGCAAGGACAGGGGGGCTTCAAACTTC.

The gene calls are TRBV28 and TRBJ1-5; maybe TRBD1 (6 bases). This CDR3 region has 15 residues. Germline values: CDR1 MDHEN, CDR2 SYDVKM. Trimming cost V 5 bases and J 4 bases, with 15 bases left between them. In DNA form, the CDR3 reads TGTGCCAGCAGTATGACTCAGGGGAGGAATCAGCCCCAGCATTTT. Protein product: CASSMTQGRNQPQHF.

This clonotype was seen at least ten times. The chain employs TRBV30 and TRBJ1-1; 9 nucleotides agree with TRBD1. The CDR3 runs to 13 residues. The junction had 6 bases not matched to a gene; V was cut back by 2 bases and J by 8 bases. CDR1 is GTSNPN, CDR2 SVGIG, per germline (reference sequence). This CDR3 reads CAWSNRDRDEAFF. DNA for the CDR3: TGTGCCTGGAGTAACCGGGACAGGGACGAAGCTTTCTTT.

This clonotype was found many times. The V call is TRBV20-1, the J call TRBJ1-5; 7 bases line up with TRBD1. V was pared by 6 bases and J by 0 bases, with 5 bases of the junction left unmatched. Germline V gene sequence: CDR1 DFQATT, CDR2 SNEGSKA (reference sequence). This CDR3 is 14 amino acids long. The DNA for the CDR3 is TGCAGTGCCCAGGGACAGAGTAGCAATCAGCCCCAGCATTTT. Its translation: CSAQGQSSNQPQHF.

In this sample, this clonotype turned up many times. The chain joins TRBV28 to TRBJ1-1; D gene uncertain. The CDR3 runs to 13 residues. Trimming took 6 bases from V and 2 from J, leaving 10 bases between them. The germline V gene has CDR1 MDHEN and CDR2 SYDVKM. The CDR3 nucleotides are TGTGCCAGCAGGGGCTGGGAAAACACTGAAGCTTTCTTT. Its translation is CASRGWENTEAFF.

This clonotype has a count of ten or more. The rearrangement links TRBV7-6 to TRBJ1-3, with a possible D match to TRBD1 (5 bases). V dropped 1 base and J dropped 0 bases, with 10 bases sitting between them. The germline V gene has CDR1 SGHVS and CDR2 FNYEAQ. This CDR3 spans 16 amino acids. The CDR3 loop reads CASSLGGPRSGNTIYF. The CDR3 coding sequence is TGTGCCAGCAGCTTAGGGGGACCGCGCTCTGGAAACACCATATATTTT.

In its sample, this clonotype was seen many times. The chain joins TRBV11-1 to TRBJ2-7, with D possibly matching TRBD1 (6 bases). This CDR3 spans 18 amino acids. The V gene lost 5 bases and the J gene lost 3 bases, with 26 bases spanning the gap. CDR1 is SGHAT, CDR2 FQDESV, per germline (reference sequence). Here the CDR3 DNA reads TGTGCCAGCAGCCCCATCCTTAGGTGGGCAGGGGATCGCTACGAGCAGTACTTC. Amino acid sequence: CASSPILRWAGDRYEQYF.

This clonotype was detected many times. The rearrangement uses TRBV18 and TRBJ2-7; tentative D call: TRBD2 (6 bases). The V gene's germline CDR1 is KGHSH and CDR2 LQKENI. This CDR3 has 15 residues. The V gene lost 0 bases and the J gene lost 4 bases, with 13 bases spanning the gap. The CDR3 loop is CASSPPPGEVYEQYF. DNA for the CDR3: TGTGCCAGCTCACCACCCCCGGGAGAAGTATACGAGCAGTACTTC. Together with reference TRBV18 and TRBJ2-7, the CDR3 gives the full variable domain: NAGVMQNPRHLVRRRGQEARLRCSPMKGHSHVYWYRQLPEEGLKFMVYLQKENIIDESGMPKERFSAEFPKEGPSILRIQQVVRGDSAAYFCASSPPPGEVYEQYFGPGTRLTVT.

The gene calls are TRBV6-2 or TRBV6-3 and TRBJ2-7; 8 positions agree with TRBD2. CDR3 length: 14 amino acids. Per germline, CDR1 MNHEY and CDR2 SVGEGT. V lost 3 bases and J lost 2; bases outside the gene matches: 3. The CDR3 DNA is TGTGCCAGCAGTTATAGCGGGGAAGCCTACGAGCAGTACTTC. Protein sequence: CASSYSGEAYEQYF.

This clonotype appeared a few times. The chain employs TRBV6-1 and TRBJ2-7; TRBD1 aligns across 8 bases. The ends lost 2 bases at V and 1 base at J; junction bases unmatched: 4. This CDR3 has 15 residues. The germline V gene encodes CDR1 MNHNS and CDR2 SASEGT. The CDR3 loop is CASSEIGQGSYEQYF. The CDR3 region has the DNA TGTGCCAGCAGTGAAATCGGACAGGGATCCTACGAGCAGTACTTC.

Ten or more counts support this clonotype. The V and J genes are TRBV28 and TRBJ2-6, with D possibly called TRBD1 or TRBD2 (5 bases each). V lost 3 bases to trimming and J lost 2 bases, with 14 bases between them. The CDR3 length is 17 residues. Germline CDR1 and CDR2: MDHEN and SYDVKM. DNA for the CDR3: TGTGCCAGCAGTTTTCGGCGTTTGGGGGCTGGGGCCAACGTCCTGACTTTC. Its protein is CASSFRRLGAGANVLTF. The full variable domain, its missing parts supplied by reference TRBV28 and TRBJ2-6, is DVKVTQSSRYLVKRTGEKVFLECVQDMDHENMFWYRQDPGLGLRLIYFSYDVKMKEKGDIPEGYSVSREKKERFSLILESASTNQTSMYLCASSFRRLGAGANVLTFGAGSRLTVL.

This clonotype showed up many times. The chain is built from TRBV28 and TRBJ2-7; 8 positions agree with TRBD1. V shed 8 bases, J shed 5 bases, and the junction held 8 bases outside the gene matches. This CDR3 is 13 amino acids long. Looked up from germline, CDR1 is MDHEN and CDR2 is SYDVKM. The CDR3 DNA follows: TGTGCCAGCTGGGACAGGTCTACTGACGAGCAGTACTTC. This encodes CASWDRSTDEQYF.

This clonotype was seen many times. This chain's CDR3 is CASSLKRGYGETQYF. As DNA, the CDR3 is TGTGCCAGCAGCTTAAAGCGGGGGTATGGGGAGACCCAGTACTTC. The V and J genes are TRBV7-3 and TRBJ2-5, with TRBD2 matching 8 bases. Germline assignment: CDR1 SGHTA and CDR2 FQGTGA. V lost 1 base to trimming and J lost 5 bases; unmatched junction nucleotides: 6. The CDR3 has 15 amino acids.

This clonotype has ten or more counts. This chain links TRBV28 with TRBJ1-3; D not resolved. Trimming stripped 6 bases from V and 0 bases from J, with 9 bases between. The CDR3 sequence is 14 residues long. Germline V gives CDR1 MDHEN, CDR2 SYDVKM. CDR3 sequence reads: CASSTRSSGNTIYF. CDR3 coding DNA: TGTGCCAGCAGCACACGTAGCTCTGGAAACACCATATATTTT.

This clonotype occurred many times. This chain uses TRBV7-2 with TRBJ2-7; possible D gene TRBD1, 6 bases. From germline, CDR1 is SGHTA and CDR2 FQGNSA. The ends were cut back, 6 bases at V and 1 base at J, with 16 bases in the middle. This CDR3 has 15 amino acids. CDR3 DNA: TGTGCCAGCAGTCCCATGGGGGACATTTCCTACGAGCAGTACTTC. The encoded protein is CASSPMGDISYEQYF.

This clonotype was detected ten times or more. The J gene is TRBJ2-4, the V gene TRBV2, with 10 nucleotides matching TRBD2. The CDR3 spans 15 residues. Germline lookup yields CDR1 SNHLY and CDR2 FYNNEI. V dropped 4 bases and J dropped 4; count of bases not matched to a gene: 4. CDR3 nucleotides: TGTGCCAGCAGTGCAGGGACTAGCGAAAAAAACATTCAGTACTTC. This gives the protein CASSAGTSEKNIQYF.

The CDR3: CASSGTYQETQYF. CDR3 coding DNA: TGTGCCAGCAGTGGGACTTATCAAGAGACCCAGTACTTC. The genes are TRBV6-1 and TRBJ2-5; D may be TRBD2 (5 bases). Germline-derived CDR1 and CDR2 are MNHNS and SASEGT. V was shortened by 4 bases and J by 2 bases, with 8 bases between the two germline ends. There are 13 residues in the CDR3.